This T cell receptor beta chain derives from a study of CD8 T cells in Susac syndrome. With V trimmed by 6 bases and J by 6 bases, 14 bases remained unmatched. The CDR3 has 17 amino acids. With random hexamers, roughly 0.45 to 1 ug RNA was reverse transcribed. Multiplex PCR with immunoSEQ amplified the TCR beta CDR3 across 54 Vbeta and 13 Jbeta. TCRdb re-analysed the immunoSEQ multiplex PCR reads in MiXCR, keeping a single row per CDR3 protein. The table has 56,000 or so distinct CDR3 sequences, more than 85% seen once; the top ten hold 0.75%. A remark on this clonotype: Antigen unknown.

TCR beta sequencing was performed on blood CD8+ and CD4+ T cells. Study-level findings and limits: The total CD8+ repertoires contained 15 to 20 Susac-specific public clones, and the CD8+ TEMRA repertoires contained 4 to 6.

V and J are TRBV12-3 or TRBV12-4 and TRBJ2-2, with 9 bases fitting TRBD1. Material: CD8+ T cells from PBMCs. The TCR sequence derives from a human donor with Susac syndrome. CDR3 sequence: CASRSRRDRVSSGELFF. CDR3 DNA sequence: TGTGCCAGCAGGTCTAGGCGGGACAGGGTATCTTCCGGGGAGCTGTTTTTT.